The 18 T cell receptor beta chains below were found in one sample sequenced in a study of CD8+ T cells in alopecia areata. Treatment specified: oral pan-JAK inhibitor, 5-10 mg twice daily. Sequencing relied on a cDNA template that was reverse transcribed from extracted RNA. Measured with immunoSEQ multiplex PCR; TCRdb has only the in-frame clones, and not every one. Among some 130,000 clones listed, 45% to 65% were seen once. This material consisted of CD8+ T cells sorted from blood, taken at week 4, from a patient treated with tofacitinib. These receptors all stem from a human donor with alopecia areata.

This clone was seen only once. CDR3 amino acids: CASRTDWLHEQFF. DNA for the CDR3: TGTGCCAGCAGGACGGACTGGCTGCATGAGCAGTTCTTC. This chain uses TRBV2 with TRBJ2-1, with a tentative D call TRBD2 (5 bases). The CDR3 has 13 amino acids. Germline CDR1 is SNHLY and CDR2 is FYNNEI. V lost 6 bases and J lost 8, with 14 bases in between.

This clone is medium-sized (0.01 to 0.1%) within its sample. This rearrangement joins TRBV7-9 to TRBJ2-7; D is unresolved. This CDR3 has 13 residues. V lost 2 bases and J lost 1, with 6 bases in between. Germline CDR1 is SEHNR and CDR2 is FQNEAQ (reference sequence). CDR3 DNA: TGTGCCAGCAGCTTACAGACTTCCTACGAGCAGTACTTC. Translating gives CASSLQTSYEQYF.

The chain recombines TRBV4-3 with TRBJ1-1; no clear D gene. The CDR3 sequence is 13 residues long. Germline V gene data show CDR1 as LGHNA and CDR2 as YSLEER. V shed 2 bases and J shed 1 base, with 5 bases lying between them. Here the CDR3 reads CASSQYKNTEAFF. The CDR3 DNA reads TGCGCCAGCAGCCAATATAAGAACACTGAAGCTTTCTTT.

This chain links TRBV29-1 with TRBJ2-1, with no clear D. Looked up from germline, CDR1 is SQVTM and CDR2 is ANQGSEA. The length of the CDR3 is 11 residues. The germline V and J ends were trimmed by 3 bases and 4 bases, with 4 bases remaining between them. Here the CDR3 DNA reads TGCAGCGTTGATGGTTACAATGAGCAGTTCTTC. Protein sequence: CSVDGYNEQFF.

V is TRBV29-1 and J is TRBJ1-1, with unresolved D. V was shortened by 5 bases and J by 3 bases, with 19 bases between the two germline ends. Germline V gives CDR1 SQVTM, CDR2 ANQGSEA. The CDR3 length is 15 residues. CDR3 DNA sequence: TGCAGCGTTTCCTCTTCGACGGACCGGGACACTGAAGCTTTCTTT. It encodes CSVSSSTDRDTEAFF.

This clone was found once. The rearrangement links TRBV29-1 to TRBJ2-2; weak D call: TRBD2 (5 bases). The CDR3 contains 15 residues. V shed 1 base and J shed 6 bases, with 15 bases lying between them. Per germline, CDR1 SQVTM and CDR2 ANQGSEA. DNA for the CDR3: TGCAGCGTTGAAGGAGGCAGCGCCGGGGCCGGGGAGCTGTTTTTT. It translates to CSVEGGSAGAGELFF.

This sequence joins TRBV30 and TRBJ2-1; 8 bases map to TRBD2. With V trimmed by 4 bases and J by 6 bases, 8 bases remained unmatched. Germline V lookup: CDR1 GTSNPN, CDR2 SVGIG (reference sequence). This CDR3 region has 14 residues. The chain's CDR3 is CAWTLGGGINEQFF. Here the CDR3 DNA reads TGTGCCTGGACCCTGGGCGGGGGGATCAATGAGCAGTTCTTC.

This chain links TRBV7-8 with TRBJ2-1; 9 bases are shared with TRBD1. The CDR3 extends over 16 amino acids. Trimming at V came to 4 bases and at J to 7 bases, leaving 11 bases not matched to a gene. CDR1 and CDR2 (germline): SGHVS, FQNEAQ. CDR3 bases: TGTGCCAGCAGCTCACCTGGACGAGGGACAGGGAATGAGCAGTTCTTC. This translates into CASSSPGRGTGNEQFF.

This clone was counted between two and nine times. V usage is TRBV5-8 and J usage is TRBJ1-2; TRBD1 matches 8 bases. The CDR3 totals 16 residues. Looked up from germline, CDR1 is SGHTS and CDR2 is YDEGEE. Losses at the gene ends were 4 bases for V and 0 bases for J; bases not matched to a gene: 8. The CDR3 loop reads CASSLGTGQANYGYTF. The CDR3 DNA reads TGTGCCAGCAGCCTCGGGACAGGCCAAGCTAACTATGGCTACACCTTC.

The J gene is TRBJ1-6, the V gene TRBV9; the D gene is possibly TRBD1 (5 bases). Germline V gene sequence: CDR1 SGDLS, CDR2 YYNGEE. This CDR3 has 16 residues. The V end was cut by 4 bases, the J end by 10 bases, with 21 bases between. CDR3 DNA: TGTGCCAGCAGCCCCTCCACCGGGACGCCCTACTCACCCCTCCACTTT. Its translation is CASSPSTGTPYSPLHF. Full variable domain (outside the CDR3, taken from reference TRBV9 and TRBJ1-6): DSGVTQTPKHLITATGQRVTLRCSPRSGDLSVYWYQQSLDQGLQFLIQYYNGEERAKGNILERFSAQQFPDLHSELNLSSLELGDSALYFCASSPSTGTPYSPLHFGNGTRLTVT.

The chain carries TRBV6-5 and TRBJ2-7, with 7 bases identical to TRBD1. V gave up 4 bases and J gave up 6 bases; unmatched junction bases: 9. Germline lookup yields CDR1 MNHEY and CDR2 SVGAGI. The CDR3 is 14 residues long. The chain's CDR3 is CASSSGGEAIEQYF. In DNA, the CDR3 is TGTGCCAGCAGTTCAGGGGGTGAAGCGATCGAGCAGTACTTC.

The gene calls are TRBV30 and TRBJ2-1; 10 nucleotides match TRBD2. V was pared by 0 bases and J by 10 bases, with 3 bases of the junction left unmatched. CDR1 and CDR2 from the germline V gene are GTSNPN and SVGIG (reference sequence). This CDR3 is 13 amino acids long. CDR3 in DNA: TGTGCCTGGAGTGTTACTAGCGGGGACGAGCAGTTCTTC. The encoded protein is CAWSVTSGDEQFF.

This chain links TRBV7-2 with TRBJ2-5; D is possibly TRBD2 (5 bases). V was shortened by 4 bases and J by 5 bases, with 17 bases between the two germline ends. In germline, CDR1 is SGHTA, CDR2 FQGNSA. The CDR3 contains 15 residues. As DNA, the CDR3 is TGTGCCAGCAGCTACCTTGCGGGCGCCCCGGAGACCCAGTACTTC. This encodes CASSYLAGAPETQYF.

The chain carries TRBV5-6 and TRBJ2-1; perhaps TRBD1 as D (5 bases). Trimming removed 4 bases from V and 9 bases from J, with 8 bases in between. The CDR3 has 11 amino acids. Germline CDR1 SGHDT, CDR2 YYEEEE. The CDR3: CASSLRAEQFF. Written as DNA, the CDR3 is TGTGCCAGCAGCCTCAGGGCTGAGCAGTTCTTC.

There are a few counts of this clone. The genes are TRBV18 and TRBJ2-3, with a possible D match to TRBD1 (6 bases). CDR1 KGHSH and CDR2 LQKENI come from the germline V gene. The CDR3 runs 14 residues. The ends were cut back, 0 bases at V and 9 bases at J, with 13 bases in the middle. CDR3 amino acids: CASSPPKTGSTQYF. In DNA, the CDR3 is TGTGCCAGCTCACCACCGAAAACAGGGAGCACGCAGTATTTT.

DNA for the CDR3: TGTGCCAGCAATCCGGGATCCCCCTACGAGCAGTACTTC. Translated, it gives CASNPGSPYEQYF. The chain links TRBV2 to TRBJ2-7, with D possibly being TRBD2 (5 bases). Germline CDR1 reads SNHLY; CDR2 reads FYNNEI. Trimming removed 7 bases at V and 2 bases at J, with 12 bases between. The CDR3 extends over 13 amino acids.

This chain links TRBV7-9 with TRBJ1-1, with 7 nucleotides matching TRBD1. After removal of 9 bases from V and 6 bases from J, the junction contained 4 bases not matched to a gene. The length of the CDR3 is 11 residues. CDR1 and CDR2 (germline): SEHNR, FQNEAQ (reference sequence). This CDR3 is CASSDRPEAFF. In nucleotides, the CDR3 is TGTGCCAGTTCGGACAGGCCTGAAGCTTTCTTT.

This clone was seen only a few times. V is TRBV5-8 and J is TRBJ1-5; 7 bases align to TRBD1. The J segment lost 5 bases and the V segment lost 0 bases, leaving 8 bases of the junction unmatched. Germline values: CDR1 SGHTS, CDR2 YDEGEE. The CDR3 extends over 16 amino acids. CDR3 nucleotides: TGTGCCAGCAGCTTGGGTACAGGGGCTATCGATCAGCCCCAGCATTTT. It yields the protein CASSLGTGAIDQPQHF.